The present TCR beta chain was sequenced within a study of response to subunit inactivated influenza vaccine. TCRdb itself ran the RT-PCR reads through MiXCR, one entry per CDR3 protein. The table has about 570,000 distinct CDR3 sequences, approximately 11% seen once. Trimming took off 7 bases at V and 3 bases at J, with 12 bases between the two ends. Germline V gene data show CDR1 as MNHNS and CDR2 as SASEGT. The CDR3 is 13 residues long. This clonotype has ten or more counts. The same data also contributed to another study, on T cells expressing NK-cell markers. In that study: What made the TCR beta cDNA was 5'RACE template switching with UMIs. Top CD8+ clonotypes included the dominant CD3+CD56+NKG2C+ clonotypes in a handful of donors. The CD3+CD56-NKG2C+ fraction was also led by these clonotypes in a few donors.

The chain recombines TRBV6-1 with TRBJ2-5; D may be TRBD1 (6 bases). The sequenced sample was PBMCs from blood, obtained on the day of vaccination. This receptor was taken from a man aged 50 or older who received an inactivated influenza vaccine. Here the CDR3 reads CASTGRGKETQYF. As DNA, the CDR3 is TGTGCCAGCACGGGCAGGGGCAAAGAGACCCAGTACTTC.